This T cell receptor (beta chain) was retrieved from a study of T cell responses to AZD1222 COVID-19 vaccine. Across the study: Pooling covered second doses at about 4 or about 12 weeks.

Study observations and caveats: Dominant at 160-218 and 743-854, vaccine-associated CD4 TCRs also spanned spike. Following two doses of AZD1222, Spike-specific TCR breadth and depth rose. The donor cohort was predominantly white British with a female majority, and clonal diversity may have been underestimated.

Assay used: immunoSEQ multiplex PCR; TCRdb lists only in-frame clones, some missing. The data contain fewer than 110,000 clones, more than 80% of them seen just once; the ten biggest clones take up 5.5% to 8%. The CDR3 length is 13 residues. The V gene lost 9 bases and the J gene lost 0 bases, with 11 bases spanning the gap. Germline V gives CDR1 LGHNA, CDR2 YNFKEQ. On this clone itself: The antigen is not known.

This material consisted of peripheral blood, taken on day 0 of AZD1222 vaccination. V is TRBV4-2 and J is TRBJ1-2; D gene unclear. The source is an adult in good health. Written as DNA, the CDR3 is TGTGCCAGTAGAGCTCCCGCTAACTATGGCTACACCTTC. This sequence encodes CASRAPANYGYTF.